The 23 T cell receptor beta chains below were found in one sample sequenced in a study of regulatory T cells in long-lasting Graves disease. Time point: persistent/refractory GD, antithyroid drugs over 5 years with positive TRAb. PBMC-derived RNA was used for the TCR library. Library construction for TCR beta used iRepertoire HTBI primers and Arm-PCR of CDR3 regions. TCRdb itself ran the multiplex PCR reads through MiXCR, one entry per CDR3 protein. Among around 300,000 distinct CDR3 sequences listed, more than 20% were seen once. The sample in question was peripheral blood mononuclear cells (PBMCs), obtained when the disease was refractory, from a patient treated with antithyroid drugs. These receptors were collected from a female donor with Graves disease.

In its sample, this clonotype was seen a few times. The J gene is TRBJ1-1, the V gene TRBV10-2; TRBD1 matches 9 bases. The germline CDR1 and CDR2 sequences are WSHSY and SAAADI. Trimming removed 5 bases from V and 4 bases from J; junction bases left unmatched: 11. There are 16 residues in the CDR3. As DNA, the CDR3 is TGCGCCAGCAGTAAAACAGGGGGCGCGTATGCCACTGAAGCTTTCTTT. Protein: CASSKTGGAYATEAFF.

There are many counts of this clonotype. This chain connects TRBV6-1 to TRBJ2-7, with TRBD1 matching over 9 bases. After removal of 1 base from V and 3 bases from J, the junction contained 16 bases not matched to a gene. The CDR3 extends over 19 amino acids. CDR1 and CDR2 from the germline V gene are MNHNS and SASEGT. Written as DNA, the CDR3 is TGTGCCAGCAGTGAAGATCTACTTTCAGGGACAGGGAACGGCTACGAGCAGTACTTC. It is translated as CASSEDLLSGTGNGYEQYF.

The gene calls are TRBV7-9 and TRBJ2-7; D perhaps matches TRBD1 (5 bases). CDR1 SEHNR and CDR2 FQNEAQ come from the germline V gene (reference sequence). Trimming pared 3 bases from V and 3 bases from J, leaving 12 bases between. CDR3 length equals 14 residues. This CDR3 reads CASSFWGRSYEQYF. The CDR3 nucleotides read TGTGCCAGCAGCTTCTGGGGCCGGAGCTACGAGCAGTACTTC.

A few counts support this clonotype. The gene calls are TRBV7-3 and TRBJ2-5; TRBD1 matches at 7 bases. After removal of 0 bases from V and 11 bases from J, the junction contained 6 bases not matched to a gene. The germline V gene has CDR1 SGHTA and CDR2 FQGTGA. This CDR3 is 13 amino acids long. The CDR3 coding sequence is TGTGCCAGCAGCTTAACTACCCAGGGGGAGCAGTACTTC. Translated: CASSLTTQGEQYF.

The rearrangement joins TRBV30 to TRBJ1-1, with D perhaps TRBD1 (6 bases). Per germline, CDR1 GTSNPN and CDR2 SVGIG (reference sequence). Trimming took 4 bases from V and 0 from J, leaving 9 bases between them. This CDR3 spans 13 amino acids. Written as DNA, the CDR3 is TGTGCCTGGACCAGGGGCATGAACACTGAAGCTTTCTTT. Translation gives CAWTRGMNTEAFF.

This clonotype has ten or more counts. The V and J genes are TRBV7-8 and TRBJ2-7; D remains unclear. Germline loops: CDR1 SGHVS, CDR2 FQNEAQ. CDR3 length: 14 amino acids. The V end lost 2 bases, the J end lost 0 bases, and 8 bases lay between the germline ends. The CDR3 nucleotides are TGTGCCAGCAGCTTATTAGGGTCCTCCTACGAGCAGTACTTC. Amino acids: CASSLLGSSYEQYF.

The rearrangement uses TRBV7-9 and TRBJ2-7; D is uncertain. There are 14 residues in the CDR3. The germline V and J ends were trimmed by 5 bases and 3 bases, with 14 bases remaining between them. The germline V gene has CDR1 SEHNR and CDR2 FQNEAQ (reference sequence). The CDR3, as DNA: TGTGCCAGCAGCCCGACACCCCAGGACTACGAGCAGTACTTC. Its protein product is CASSPTPQDYEQYF.

A remark on this clonotype: One end of the junction is discordant with germline, which a read error may explain. The chain's CDR3 is CAGSLPGALANYGYTF. CDR3 nucleotide sequence: TGTGCCGGCAGCCTCCCTGGGGCCCTAGCTAACTATGGCTACACCTTC. The rearrangement uses TRBV7-9 and TRBJ1-2; a possible D gene is TRBD1 (5 bases). The CDR3 sequence is 16 residues long. Germline assignment: CDR1 SEHNR and CDR2 FQNEAQ (reference sequence).

This clonotype was seen repeatedly, ten times or more. This rearrangement joins TRBV3-1 to TRBJ2-7, with D uncertain. CDR1 LGHDT and CDR2 YNNKEL come from the germline V gene (reference sequence). V was shortened by 1 base and J by 2 bases, with 9 bases between the two germline ends. CDR3 length: 14 residues. CDR3 coding DNA: TGTGCCAGCAGCCAAGCCGGCCTAGCCTACGAGCAGTACTTC. Encoded protein: CASSQAGLAYEQYF.

This clonotype was seen repeatedly, ten times or more. The V call is TRBV28, the J call TRBJ2-5; D is tentatively TRBD1 or TRBD2 (5 bases each). The CDR3 length is 14 residues. Between the trimmed V and J ends, which lost 8 bases and 4 bases, there was a span of 17 bases. Germline CDR1 reads MDHEN; CDR2 reads SYDVKM. The CDR3 here is CASSRGSRPETQYF. The CDR3 bases are TGTGCCAGCTCTCGGGGCAGTCGGCCAGAGACCCAGTACTTC.

This clonotype has just one count. Possible read error: a much larger clone is one base away. The chain joins TRBV20-1 to TRBJ2-7; 10 bases map to TRBD2. CDR3 length equals 14 residues. Germline V gene data show CDR1 as DFQATT and CDR2 as SNEGSKA (reference sequence). Trimming took 6 bases from V and 0 from J; bases not matched to a gene: 5. The CDR3 loop reads CSAAPSGSSYEQYF. The CDR3 nucleotides read TGCAGTGCGGCCCCTAGCGGGAGCTCCTACGAGCAGTACTTC.

This clonotype has just a few counts. The rearrangement joins TRBV20-1 to TRBJ2-7, with 10 bases fitting TRBD1. Germline CDR1 DFQATT, CDR2 SNEGSKA (reference sequence). J was trimmed by 3 bases and V by 1 base; bases with no gene match: 12. This CDR3 region has 17 residues. CDR3 nucleotides: TGCAGTGCTAGAGGGGACAGGGGTACCTTTGCCTACTACGAGCAGTACTTC. Translated: CSARGDRGTFAYYEQYF.

This clonotype was found many times. The rearrangement joins TRBV12-3 or TRBV12-4 to TRBJ2-2; no reliable D call. The V end was cut by 1 base, the J end by 0 bases, with 12 bases between. This CDR3 comprises 17 residues. This chain's CDR3 is CASSLVYPEPNTGELFF. The CDR3 bases are TGTGCCAGCAGTTTAGTCTACCCAGAACCGAACACCGGGGAGCTGTTTTTT.

This CDR3 is CATSGDDRGHEQYF. The CDR3 DNA is TGTGCCACCAGTGGCGATGACAGGGGCCACGAGCAGTACTTC. The V and J genes are TRBV24-1 and TRBJ2-7; 8 bases line up with TRBD1. Germline-derived CDR1 and CDR2 are KGHDR and SFDVKD. This CDR3 region has 14 residues. The junction had 7 bases not matched to a gene; V was cut back by 5 bases and J by 5 bases.

The chain joins TRBV28 to TRBJ2-1; possible D gene TRBD2, 7 bases. V dropped 1 base and J dropped 0 bases, with 13 bases sitting between them. Germline CDR1 MDHEN, CDR2 SYDVKM. The CDR3 runs to 17 residues. CDR3 amino acids: CASSLSGGLGSYNEQFF. CDR3 in DNA: TGTGCCAGCAGTTTATCGGGGGGCCTAGGCTCCTACAATGAGCAGTTCTTC.

This clonotype has more than one count but fewer than ten. The chain has TRBV30 and TRBJ2-2, with 8 positions matching TRBD2. CDR1 and CDR2 from the germline V gene are GTSNPN and SVGIG (reference sequence). The CDR3 totals 14 residues. With V trimmed by 1 base and J by 4 bases, 2 bases remained unmatched. CDR3 amino acids: CAWSGLAGTGELFF. The CDR3 DNA sequence: TGTGCCTGGAGTGGGCTAGCGGGCACCGGGGAGCTGTTTTTT. Drawing the rest from reference TRBV30 and TRBJ2-2, the complete variable domain is SQTIHQWPATLVQPVGSPLSLECTVEGTSNPNLYWYRQAAGRGLQLLFYSVGIGQISSEVPQNLSASRPQDRQFILSSKKLLLSDSGFYLCAWSGLAGTGELFFGEGSRLTVL.

This clonotype has ten or more counts. The chain links TRBV29-1 to TRBJ1-1; D is unclear. V was shortened by 4 bases and J by 7 bases, with 10 bases between the two germline ends. From germline, CDR1 is SQVTM and CDR2 ANQGSEA. This CDR3 has 11 amino acids. As DNA, the CDR3 is TGCAGCGTTGGTAGGGAGTTTGAAGCTTTCTTT. This codes for CSVGREFEAFF. Complete variable domain (other parts from reference TRBV29-1 and TRBJ1-1): SAVISQKPSRDICQRGTSLTIQCQVDSQVTMMFWYRQQPGQSLTLIATANQGSEATYESGFVIDKFPISRPNLTFSTLTVSNMSPEDSSIYLCSVGREFEAFFGQGTRLTVV.

This clonotype was seen a handful of times. The chain employs TRBV5-1 and TRBJ1-2, with 11 bases that match TRBD1. The CDR3 sequence is 13 residues long. V was clipped by 4 bases and J by 9 bases; unmatched bases: 5. Per germline, CDR1 SGHRS and CDR2 YFSETQ. CDR3 sequence (DNA): TGCGCCAGCAGCCCCGGACAGGGGGCAAGCTACACCTTC. Translated: CASSPGQGASYTF.

The chain has TRBV12-3 or TRBV12-4 and TRBJ1-3, with no clear D. This CDR3 region has 14 residues. The V and J ends lost 7 bases and 0 bases respectively, with 10 bases between them. The CDR3, as DNA: TGTGCCAGCACCGCAACAGTCTCTGGAAACACCATATATTTT. Residues: CASTATVSGNTIYF.

This clonotype was counted many times. The genes are TRBV5-6 and TRBJ2-7; possible D gene TRBD1, 6 bases. Germline V gives CDR1 SGHDT, CDR2 YYEEEE. This CDR3 region has 14 residues. Trimming took 6 bases from V and 1 from J, leaving 14 bases between them. The CDR3 bases are TGTGCCAGCACCACCGGGACACTTTCCTACGAGCAGTACTTC. Translation gives CASTTGTLSYEQYF.

This clonotype was observed at least ten times. The chain is built from TRBV10-3 and TRBJ2-5; D may be TRBD1 (5 bases). The CDR3 is made up of 14 amino acids. V was cut by 3 bases and J by 0 bases, with 8 bases left in between. Germline CDR1 is ENHRY and CDR2 is SYGVKD. CDR3 sequence (DNA): TGTGCCATCAGTGAATTAGGGGACCAAGAGACCCAGTACTTC. It encodes CAISELGDQETQYF.

The sample holds many counts of this clonotype. The V call is TRBV3-1, the J call TRBJ2-5; D possibly corresponds to TRBD1 (8 bases). CDR3 length equals 17 residues. Germline loops: CDR1 LGHDT, CDR2 YNNKEL (reference sequence). V was shortened by 1 base and J by 0 bases, with 15 bases between the two germline ends. CDR3 region: CASSQGGGQAHQETQYF. CDR3 bases: TGTGCCAGCAGCCAAGGGGGGGGACAGGCCCACCAAGAGACCCAGTACTTC.

This chain joins TRBV30 and TRBJ2-3; D is uncertain. CDR3 length: 13 residues. The germline V and J ends were trimmed by 3 bases and 4 bases, with 11 bases remaining between them. Per germline, CDR1 GTSNPN and CDR2 SVGIG (reference sequence). The CDR3 DNA sequence: TGTGCCTGGAGGTACTTCGGTCCAGATACGCAGTATTTT. Translation gives CAWRYFGPDTQYF.